Following are 5 T cell receptor beta chains from one sample sequenced in a study of shared clonotypes between healthy human individuals. CD8 cells classed as naive were CD45RO-negative and positively selected for CCR7, excluding terminally differentiated effector memory CD45RA+ cells. Clones were sequenced by immunoSEQ multiplex PCR, and TCRdb holds only the in-frame ones, with some missing. The sample records about 1,900,000 clones, roughly 94% being singletons. Sequenced input: naive CD8+ T cells sorted from blood. These receptors were collected from a man between 18 and 35 years old in good health.

This clone was found once. The chain couples TRBV25-1 to TRBJ2-5; possibly TRBD1 or TRBD2 for D (5 bases each). The CDR3 has 13 amino acids. V was trimmed by 3 bases and J by 2 bases, leaving 7 bases between them. Germline CDR1 and CDR2: MGHDK and SYGVNS. Here the CDR3 reads CASSEGVQETQYF. As DNA, the CDR3 is TGTGCCAGCAGTGAGGGGGTACAAGAGACCCAGTACTTC.

Here the CDR3 reads CSVARGSQGAHEQYF. The CDR3 DNA reads as TGCAGCGTGGCCCGTGGGTCCCAGGGGGCCCACGAGCAGTACTTC. This chain connects TRBV29-1 to TRBJ2-7, with 8 bases that match TRBD1. From germline, CDR1 is SQVTM and CDR2 ANQGSEA. Trimming cost V 6 bases and J 5 bases; bases outside gene matches: 15. The CDR3 spans 15 residues.

The chain couples TRBV7-9 to TRBJ2-5, with 8 nucleotides matching TRBD2. The trim removed 5 bases at V and 2 bases at J, leaving 7 bases unmatched. The CDR3 extends over 15 amino acids. Germline assignment: CDR1 SEHNR and CDR2 FQNEAQ (reference sequence). DNA for the CDR3: TGTGCCAGCAGCCCCACGACTAGCGAACAAGAGACCCAGTACTTC. Its protein product is CASSPTTSEQETQYF.

On this clone itself: Additional DNA sequences in this sample encode the identical CDR3. V usage is TRBV7-9 and J usage is TRBJ1-5; D unresolved. CDR1 and CDR2 (germline): SEHNR, FQNEAQ (reference sequence). This CDR3 has 15 residues. V lost 5 bases and J 5 bases, leaving 16 bases between the germline ends. DNA of the CDR3: TGTGCCAGCAGCCCCGGAACTAAAAGGGATCAGCCCCAGCATTTT. Amino acids: CASSPGTKRDQPQHF.

This chain links TRBV5-1 with TRBJ2-7; 7 bases are a match to TRBD2. The CDR3 is 15 residues long. V gave up 3 bases and J gave up 6 bases; unmatched junction bases: 12. The germline V gene has CDR1 SGHRS and CDR2 YFSETQ. CDR3 nucleotide sequence: TGCGCCAGCAGCTGGGAGGGAGGAAAATCGGGCGAGCAGTACTTC. Its translation is CASSWEGGKSGEQYF.